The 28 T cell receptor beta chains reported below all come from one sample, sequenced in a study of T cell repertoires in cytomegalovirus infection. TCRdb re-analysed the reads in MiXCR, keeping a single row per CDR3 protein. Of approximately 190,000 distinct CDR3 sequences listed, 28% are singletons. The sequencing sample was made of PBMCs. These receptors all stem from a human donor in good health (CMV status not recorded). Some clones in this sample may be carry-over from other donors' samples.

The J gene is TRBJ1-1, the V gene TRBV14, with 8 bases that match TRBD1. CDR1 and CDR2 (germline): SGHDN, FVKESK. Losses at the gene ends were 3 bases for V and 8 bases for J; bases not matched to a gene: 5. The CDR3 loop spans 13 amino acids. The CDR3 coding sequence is TGTGCCAGCAGCCAGCTTCAGGGGGCCGAAGCTTTCTTT. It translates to CASSQLQGAEAFF.

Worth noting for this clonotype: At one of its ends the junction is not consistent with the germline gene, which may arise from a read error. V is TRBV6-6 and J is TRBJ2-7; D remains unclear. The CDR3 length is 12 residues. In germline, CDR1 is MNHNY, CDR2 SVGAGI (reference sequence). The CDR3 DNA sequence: TGTGCCAGGAGTTCTACTTTCTACGAGCAGTACTTC. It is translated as CARSSTFYEQYF.

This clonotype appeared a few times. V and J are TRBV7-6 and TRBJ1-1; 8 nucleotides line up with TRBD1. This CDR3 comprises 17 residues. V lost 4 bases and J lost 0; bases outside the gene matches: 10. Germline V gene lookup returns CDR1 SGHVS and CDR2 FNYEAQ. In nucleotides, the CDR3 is TGTGCCAGCAGCTCCCTCCGGACAGGGCTTATGAACACTGAAGCTTTCTTT. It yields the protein CASSSLRTGLMNTEAFF. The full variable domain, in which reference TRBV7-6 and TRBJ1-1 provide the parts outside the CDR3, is GAGVSQSPRYKVTKRGQDVALRCDPISGHVSLYWYRQALGQGPEFLTYFNYEAQQDKSGLPNDRFSAERPEGSISTLTIQRTEQRDSAMYRCASSSLRTGLMNTEAFFGQGTRLTVV.

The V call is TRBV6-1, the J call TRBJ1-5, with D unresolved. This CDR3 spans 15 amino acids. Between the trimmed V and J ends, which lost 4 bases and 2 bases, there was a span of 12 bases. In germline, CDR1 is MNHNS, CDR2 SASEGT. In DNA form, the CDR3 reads TGTGCCAGCAGTGTCTGGGAGCACGGCAATCAGCCCCAGCATTTT. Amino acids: CASSVWEHGNQPQHF.

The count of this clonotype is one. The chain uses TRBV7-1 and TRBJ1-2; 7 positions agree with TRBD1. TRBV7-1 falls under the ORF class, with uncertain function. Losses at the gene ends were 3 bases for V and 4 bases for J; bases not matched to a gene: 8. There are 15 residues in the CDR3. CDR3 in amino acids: CASSSRAQGSYGYTF. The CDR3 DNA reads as TGTGCCAGCAGCTCTAGGGCACAGGGGTCCTATGGCTACACCTTC.

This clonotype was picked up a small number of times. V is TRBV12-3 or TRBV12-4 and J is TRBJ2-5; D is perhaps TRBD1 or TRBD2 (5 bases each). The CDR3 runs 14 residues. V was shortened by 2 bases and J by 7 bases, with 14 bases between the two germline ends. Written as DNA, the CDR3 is TGTGCCAGCAGTTTATCACCCGGGGACGGGACCCAGTACTTC. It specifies CASSLSPGDGTQYF.

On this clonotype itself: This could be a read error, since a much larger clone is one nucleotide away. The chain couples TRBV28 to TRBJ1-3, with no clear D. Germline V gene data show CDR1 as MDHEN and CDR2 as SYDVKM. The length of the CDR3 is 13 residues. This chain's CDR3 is CASRRNSGNTINF. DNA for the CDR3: TGTGCCAGCAGAAGGAACTCTGGAAACACCATAAATTTT. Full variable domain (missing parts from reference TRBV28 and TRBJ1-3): DVKVTQSSRYLVKRTGEKVFLECVQDMDHENMFWYRQDPGLGLRLIYFSYDVKMKEKGDIPEGYSVSREKKERFSLILESASTNQTSMYLCASRRNSGNTINFGEGSWLTVV.

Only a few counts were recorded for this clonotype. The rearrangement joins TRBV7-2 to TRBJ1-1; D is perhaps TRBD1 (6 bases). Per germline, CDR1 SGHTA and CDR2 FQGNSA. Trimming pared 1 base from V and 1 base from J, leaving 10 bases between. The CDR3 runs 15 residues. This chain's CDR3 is CASSLEVRGNTEAFF. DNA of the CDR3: TGTGCCAGCAGCTTAGAGGTCAGGGGGAACACTGAAGCTTTCTTT.

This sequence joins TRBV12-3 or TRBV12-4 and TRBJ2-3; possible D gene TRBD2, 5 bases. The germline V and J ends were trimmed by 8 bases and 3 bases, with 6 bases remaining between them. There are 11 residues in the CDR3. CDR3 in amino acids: CASLATDTQYF. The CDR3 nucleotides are TGTGCCAGCTTAGCGACAGATACGCAGTATTTT.

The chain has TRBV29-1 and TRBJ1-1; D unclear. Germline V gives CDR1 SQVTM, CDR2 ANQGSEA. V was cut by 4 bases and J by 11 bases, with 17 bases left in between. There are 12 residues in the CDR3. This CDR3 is CSVGPRGAAAFF. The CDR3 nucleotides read TGCAGCGTTGGCCCCCGGGGAGCGGCGGCTTTCTTT.

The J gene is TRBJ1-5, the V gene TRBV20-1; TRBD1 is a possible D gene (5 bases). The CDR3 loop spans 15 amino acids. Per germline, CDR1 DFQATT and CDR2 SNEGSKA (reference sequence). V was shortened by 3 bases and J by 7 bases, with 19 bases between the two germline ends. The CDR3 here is CSARSDGGAEQPQHF. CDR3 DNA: TGCAGTGCTAGGTCGGACGGGGGAGCGGAACAGCCCCAGCATTTT.

CDR3 sequence (DNA): TGTGCCAGCAAAAACCCCCAGTACCAAGAGACCCAGTACTTC. It encodes CASKNPQYQETQYF. The chain has TRBV6-2 or TRBV6-3 and TRBJ2-5; D not resolved. The germline gives CDR1 MNHEY, CDR2 SVGEGT. This CDR3 spans 14 amino acids. Trimming removed 7 bases from V and 0 bases from J, with 12 bases in between.

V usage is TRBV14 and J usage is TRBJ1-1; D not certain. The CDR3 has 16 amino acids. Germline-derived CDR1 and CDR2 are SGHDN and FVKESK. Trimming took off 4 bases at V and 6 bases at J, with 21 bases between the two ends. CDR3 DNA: TGTGCCAGCAGCCCCCTTGGAGGGAGAGAAGATTCTGAAGCTTTCTTT. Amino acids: CASSPLGGREDSEAFF.

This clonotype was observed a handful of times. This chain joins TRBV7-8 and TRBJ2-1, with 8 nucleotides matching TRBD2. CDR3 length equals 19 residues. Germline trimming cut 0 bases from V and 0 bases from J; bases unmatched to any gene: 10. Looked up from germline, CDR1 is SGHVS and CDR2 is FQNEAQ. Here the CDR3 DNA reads TGTGCCAGCAGCTTAGCGCGGGCTAGCGGGTCGAGCTCCTACAATGAGCAGTTCTTC. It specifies CASSLARASGSSSYNEQFF.

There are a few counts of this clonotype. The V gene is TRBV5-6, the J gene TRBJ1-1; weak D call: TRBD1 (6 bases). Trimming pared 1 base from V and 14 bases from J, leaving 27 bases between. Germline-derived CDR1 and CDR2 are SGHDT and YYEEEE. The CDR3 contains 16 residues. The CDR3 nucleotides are TGTGCCAGCAGCTTGTCACTTTTCAGGCGGGGCAGGGGAACCTTCTTT. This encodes CASSLSLFRRGRGTFF. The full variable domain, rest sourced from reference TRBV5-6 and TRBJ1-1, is DAGVTQSPTHLIKTRGQQVTLRCSPKSGHDTVSWYQQALGQGPQFIFQYYEEEERQRGNFPDRFSGHQFPNYSSELNVNALLLGDSALYLCASSLSLFRRGRGTFFGQGTRLTVV.

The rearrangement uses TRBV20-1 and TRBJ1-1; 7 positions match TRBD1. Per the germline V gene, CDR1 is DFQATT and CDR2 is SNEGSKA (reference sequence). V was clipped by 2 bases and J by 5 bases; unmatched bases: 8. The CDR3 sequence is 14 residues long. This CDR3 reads CSARRGQGGTEAFF. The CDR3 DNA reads TGCAGTGCTAGAAGGGGGCAGGGGGGAACTGAAGCTTTCTTT.

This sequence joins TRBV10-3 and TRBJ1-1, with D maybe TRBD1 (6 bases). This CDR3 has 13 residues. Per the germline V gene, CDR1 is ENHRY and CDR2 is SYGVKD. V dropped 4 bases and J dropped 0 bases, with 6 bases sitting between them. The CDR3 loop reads CAISGQVNTEAFF. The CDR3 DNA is TGTGCCATCAGTGGACAGGTGAACACTGAAGCTTTCTTT.

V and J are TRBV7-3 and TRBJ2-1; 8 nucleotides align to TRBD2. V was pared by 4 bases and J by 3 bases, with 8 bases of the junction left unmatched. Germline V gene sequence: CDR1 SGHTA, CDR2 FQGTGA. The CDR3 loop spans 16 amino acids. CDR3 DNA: TGTGCCAGCAGCTCCATCGGGGGGGAGCACTACAATGAGCAGTTCTTC. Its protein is CASSSIGGEHYNEQFF.

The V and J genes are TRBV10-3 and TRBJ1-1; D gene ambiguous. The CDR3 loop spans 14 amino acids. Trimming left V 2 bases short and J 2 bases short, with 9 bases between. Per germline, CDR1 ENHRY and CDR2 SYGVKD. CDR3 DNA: TGTGCCATCAGTGAGATCATCCTAAACACTGAAGCTTTCTTT. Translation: CAISEIILNTEAFF.

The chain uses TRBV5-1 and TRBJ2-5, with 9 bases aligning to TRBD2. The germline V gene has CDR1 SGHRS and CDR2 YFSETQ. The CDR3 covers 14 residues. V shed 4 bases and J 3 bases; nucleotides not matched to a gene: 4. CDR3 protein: CASSRSSGEETQYF. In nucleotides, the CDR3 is TGCGCCAGCAGCCGGTCTAGCGGGGAAGAGACCCAGTACTTC.

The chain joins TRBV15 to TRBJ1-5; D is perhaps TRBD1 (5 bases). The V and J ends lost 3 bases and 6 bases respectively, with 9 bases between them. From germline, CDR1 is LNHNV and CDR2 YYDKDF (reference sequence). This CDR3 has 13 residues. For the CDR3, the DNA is TGTGCCACCAGCAGCAGGGAGGTTCAGCCCCAGCATTTT. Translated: CATSSREVQPQHF. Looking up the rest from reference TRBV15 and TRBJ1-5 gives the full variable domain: DAMVIQNPRYQVTQFGKPVTLSCSQTLNHNVMYWYQQKSSQAPKLLFHYYDKDFNNEADTPDNFQSRRPNTSFCFLDIRSPGLGDTAMYLCATSSREVQPQHFGDGTRLSIL.

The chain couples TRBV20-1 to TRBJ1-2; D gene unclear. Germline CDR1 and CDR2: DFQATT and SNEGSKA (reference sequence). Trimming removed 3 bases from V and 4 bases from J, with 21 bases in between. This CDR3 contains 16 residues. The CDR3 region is CSASLLGSFGSYGYTF. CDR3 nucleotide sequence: TGCAGTGCTAGTCTCCTCGGAAGTTTCGGGTCCTATGGCTACACCTTC.

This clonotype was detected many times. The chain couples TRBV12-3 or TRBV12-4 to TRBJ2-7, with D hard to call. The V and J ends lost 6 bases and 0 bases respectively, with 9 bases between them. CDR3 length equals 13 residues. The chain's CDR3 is CASSLRASYEQYF. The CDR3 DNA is TGTGCCAGCAGCTTAAGGGCCTCCTACGAGCAGTACTTC.

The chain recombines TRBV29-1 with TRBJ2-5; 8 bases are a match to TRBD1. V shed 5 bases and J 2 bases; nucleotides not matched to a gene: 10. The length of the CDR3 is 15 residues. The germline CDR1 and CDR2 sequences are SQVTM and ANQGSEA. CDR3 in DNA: TGCAGCGTTAGTAAGACAGGGGCCTTACAAGAGACCCAGTACTTC. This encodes CSVSKTGALQETQYF. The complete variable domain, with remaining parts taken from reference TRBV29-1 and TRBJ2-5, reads SAVISQKPSRDICQRGTSLTIQCQVDSQVTMMFWYRQQPGQSLTLIATANQGSEATYESGFVIDKFPISRPNLTFSTLTVSNMSPEDSSIYLCSVSKTGALQETQYFGPGTRLLVL.

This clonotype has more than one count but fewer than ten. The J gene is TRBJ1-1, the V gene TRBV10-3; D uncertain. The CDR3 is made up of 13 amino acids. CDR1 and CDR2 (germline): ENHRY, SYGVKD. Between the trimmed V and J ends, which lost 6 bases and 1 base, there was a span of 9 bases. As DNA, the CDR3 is TGTGCCATCAGCGTCGACAAGAACACTGAAGCTTTCTTT. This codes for CAISVDKNTEAFF.

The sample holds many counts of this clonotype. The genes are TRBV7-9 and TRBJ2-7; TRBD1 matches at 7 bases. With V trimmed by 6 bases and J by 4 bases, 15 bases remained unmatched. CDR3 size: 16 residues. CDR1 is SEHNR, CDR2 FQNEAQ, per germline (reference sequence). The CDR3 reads CASSSTPGTALYEQYF. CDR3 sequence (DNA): TGTGCCAGCAGTTCCACCCCCGGGACAGCTCTTTACGAGCAGTACTTC.

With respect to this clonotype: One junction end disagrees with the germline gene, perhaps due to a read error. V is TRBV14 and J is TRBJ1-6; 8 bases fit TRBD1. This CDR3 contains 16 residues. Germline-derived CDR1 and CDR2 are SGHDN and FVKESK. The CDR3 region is CVSSHLWETGASPLHF. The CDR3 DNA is TGTGTCAGCAGCCACCTGTGGGAGACAGGGGCCTCACCCCTCCACTTT.

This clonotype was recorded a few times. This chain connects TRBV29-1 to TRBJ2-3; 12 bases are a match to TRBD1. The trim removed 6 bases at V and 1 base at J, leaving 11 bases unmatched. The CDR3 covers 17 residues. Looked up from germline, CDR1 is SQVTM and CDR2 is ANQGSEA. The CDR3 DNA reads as TGCAGCGTCGCCACCGGGACAGGGGGCCGGCGCACAGATACGCAGTATTTT. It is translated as CSVATGTGGRRTDTQYF.